This T cell receptor beta chain stems from a study of blood T cell repertoires in COVID-19. Study background: Spain, Italy and the United States supplied samples that represented acute and convalescent COVID-19. Sample material is recorded as cDNA or gDNA derived from T cells, B-cell-depleted T cells, or PBMCs.

This clone was observed a single time. Clones were read by immunoSEQ multiplex PCR, and TCRdb kept only the in-frame ones, dropping some. Of hundreds of thousands of clones in the sample, around nine tenths were seen once. The V gene's germline CDR1 is ENHRY and CDR2 SYGVKD. V was trimmed by 6 bases and J by 8 bases, leaving 19 bases between them. The CDR3 runs 15 residues. The Seattle patients, enrolled during active infection, were followed longitudinally. Material for sequencing was peripheral blood. V and J are TRBV10-3 and TRBJ1-4, with a weak D call TRBD1 (5 bases). The origin of this receptor is a woman aged 70 to 79 with COVID-19, enrolled during active disease. CDR3 sequence: CAISPGTHNAEKLFF. The DNA for the CDR3 is TGTGCCATCAGCCCTGGGACTCATAATGCGGAAAAACTGTTTTTT.